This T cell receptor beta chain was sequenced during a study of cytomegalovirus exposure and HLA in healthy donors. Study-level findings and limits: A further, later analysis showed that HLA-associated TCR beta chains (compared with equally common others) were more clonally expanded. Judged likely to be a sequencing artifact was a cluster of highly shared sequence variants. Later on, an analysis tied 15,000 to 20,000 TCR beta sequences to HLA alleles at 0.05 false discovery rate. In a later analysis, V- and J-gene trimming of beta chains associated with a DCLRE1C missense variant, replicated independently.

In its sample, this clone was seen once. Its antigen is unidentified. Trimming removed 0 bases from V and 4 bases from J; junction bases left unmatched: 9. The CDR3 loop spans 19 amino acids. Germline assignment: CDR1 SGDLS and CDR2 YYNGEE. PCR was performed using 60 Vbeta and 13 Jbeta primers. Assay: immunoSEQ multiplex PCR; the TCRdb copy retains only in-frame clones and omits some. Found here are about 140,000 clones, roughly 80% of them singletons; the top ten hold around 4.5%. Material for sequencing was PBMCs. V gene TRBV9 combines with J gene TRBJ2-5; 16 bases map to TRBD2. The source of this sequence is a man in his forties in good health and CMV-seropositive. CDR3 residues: CASSVATGLAGGHGETQYF. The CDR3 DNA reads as TGTGCCAGCAGCGTAGCTACGGGACTAGCGGGGGGGCACGGAGAGACCCAGTACTTC.